This TCR beta chain was obtained from a study of T-cell memory formation after mild COVID-19. This clonotype came up a few times. Its antigen is undetermined. Whole-study results and caveats: Confirmation of SARS-CoV-2 specificity was lacking for second-wave clones peaking day 37. The study found balanced CD4/CD8 in clones contracting day 15 to 85 and a CD4+ lean in later expanders.

Trimming stripped 0 bases from V and 7 bases from J, with 10 bases between. Germline loops: CDR1 MNHNY, CDR2 SVGAGI (reference sequence). The CDR3 contains 14 residues. From 5'RACE with constant-segment primers came TCR alpha and TCR beta cDNA libraries that carried sample barcodes and UMIs. Each CDR3 protein is one row after TCRdb ran MiXCR on the 5' RACE reads. The sample shows hundreds of thousands of distinct CDR3 sequences, 15% to 20% of them seen only once. This clonotype was obtained from a man aged 18-30 years who had mild COVID-19 (a few samples of this study predate the infection). Cell type and time point are not known. Sequencing was done on a sample of PBMCs or a T cell subset sorted from them (not recorded which). This rearrangement joins TRBV6-6 to TRBJ1-5; D call uncertain. As DNA, the CDR3 is TGTGCCAGCAGTTACTCGATGGGGTGGCAGCCCCAGCATTTT. This gives the protein CASSYSMGWQPQHF.